This TCR beta chain derives from a study of regulatory T cells in long-lasting Graves disease (dated by TCRdb to the early 2020s). Regarding the study in general: Antithyroid drugs had been taken for less than 3 months by newly diagnosed Graves' disease patients. The study was registered as a clinical trial and conducted in China. A total of around 35 samples underwent TCR sequencing, from about 13 patients with persistent Graves' disease and 20 or so patients with newly diagnosed Graves' disease. Patients with persistent Graves' disease were compared with patients with newly diagnosed Graves' disease using TCR sequencing and RNA sequencing of peripheral blood.

The sample's time point label is to be understood as: newly diagnosed GD, antithyroid drugs for less than 3 months. For both TCR sequencing and RNA sequencing, RNA was extracted from PBMCs in TRIzol. The diagnosis of Graves' disease followed American Thyroid Association guidelines. Patients were recruited from an endocrinology department in Xi'an, China. From each patient, approximately 10 milliliters of peripheral blood was collected into an EDTA anticoagulant tube. Ficoll Paque Plus density gradient separation was used to isolate PBMCs, and no additional T cell sorting was done. An Agilent 2100 Bioanalyzer and agarose gel were used to check RNA quality, while a NanoDrop 2000 measured RNA concentration. About this clonotype: It lacks a known antigen. There are no base qualities to consult, and no much larger clone falls within one base.

Library preparation used multiplex PCR. Instrument on record: Illumina HiSeq 4000. CDR3 regions were amplified by Arm-PCR with iRepertoire HTBI primers to construct TCR beta libraries. Gel purification was performed on PCR products prior to sequencing. The study's processing was this. Across samples, roughly 60 TRBV and roughly 15 TRBJ segments were identified and used for gene usage analysis of CDR3 amino acid clonotypes. COPE and FqMerger were used to merge the filtered high-quality paired reads into contigs. BLAST was used to align contigs to IMGT TRBV, TRBD and TRBJ reference genes, and CDR3 was defined according to IMGT. Any clonotype with a frequency above 0.1% was classified as a highly expanded clone. Shannon entropy served as the measure of repertoire diversity, while the Gini coefficient captured V-J evenness. Clonotypes shared by more than one individual were considered public. TCRdb trimmed public reads at Q25 via fastp, called clones via MiXCR and kept in-frame beta chains. Identical CDR3 proteins give one entry, which carries the most common genes and DNA. The V and J calls follow TCRdb's processing rather than the paper's. Recorded for this sample are over 500,000 distinct CDR3 sequences; around 16% of them occurred a single time. The ten biggest clones cover approximately 12% of the sample.

Study-wide findings and limitations: The small sample size was acknowledged by the authors as a limitation that may reduce accuracy. Lower TCR Shannon entropy and fewer highly expanded clones were observed in persistent Graves' disease patients than in newly diagnosed patients, which suggested clonal expansion. The study examined only peripheral blood because the primary lesion, thyroid tissue, could not be accessed. Persistent patients shared more public clonotypes among themselves (over 2,500) than newly diagnosed patients did (approximately 970). Only the TCR beta chain was sequenced and analyzed.

These data were likewise used in another study, on T cells in Graves' hyperthyroidism and ophthalmopathy. As that second paper reports: Stable Graves' hyperthyroidism was defined as no progression to ophthalmopathy during 18 months of follow-up. Hyperthyroidism patients were aged 18 to 65 years and newly diagnosed, with disease duration of less than 2 months. Any patient with an uncontrolled infection, another autoimmune disease, pregnancy or lactation was excluded. Diagnoses were established on the basis of clinical symptoms, serum thyroxine and TRAb, thyroid ultrasound, and orbital computed tomography. The TCR CDR3 was subjected to a first round of RT-PCR using the HTBI primer set and the Qiagen OneStep RT-PCR kit. Most expanded thyroid clonotypes (frequency above 0.001) were also detected in blood, suggesting blood repertoires may reflect thyroid immune responses. A 13 V-J signature model separated ophthalmopathy from stable hyperthyroidism, with about 90% sensitivity and 81% to 82% specificity in cross-validation and 80%/75% in testing. In validation, the model predicted progression to ophthalmopathy with over 65% sensitivity and over 72% specificity, a median of around six months before onset. TCR V-J signatures able to tell the groups apart were searched for in a discovery cohort of 90 to 100 patients, of whom approximately 40 had Graves' ophthalmopathy and about 60 had stable Graves' hyperthyroidism. Prospective prediction of ophthalmopathy was tested in an independent validation cohort of 18 to 20 hyperthyroidism patients and approximately 17 patients who later progressed to ophthalmopathy. The 85 to 100 discovery patients were divided at random into training and test sets in a 7:3 ratio. In several Graves' hyperthyroidism patients, the study also compared T-cell repertoires from thyroid tissue with T-cell repertoires from blood. Once sampling was done, hyperthyroidism patients were given methimazole at a starting dose of 30 mg daily, whereas ophthalmopathy patients were given high-dose intravenous methylprednisolone. Libraries were constructed in a second round of multiplex PCR, after which size selection and purification were carried out. Libraries were sequenced paired-end with 100 bp reads on an Illumina HiSeq2000. SOAPnuke was used to process the raw data, with reads discarded if the reads contained adapters or uncalled bases, had a mean Phred below 15, or lacked an exact constant-primer or identifier match. High-quality paired reads were merged with COPE v1.2.5, and unique nucleotide sequences were defined as clonotypes. MiTCR v1.1 was used to align clonotypes to the IMGT TRBV, TRBD and TRBJ reference segments. The analysis included only V-J combinations with a frequency above 0.0001, which together covered about 99% of the repertoires. A TCS score was defined as the ratio of F50 (clonal expansion) to E x V (chaos), with BLOSUM62-based TCRdist applied between CDR3 peptides within each V-J. Welch's t-statistics and random forest reduced around 510 V-J features to 13, which were used in a naive Bayes classifier (R e1071). No statistical method was used to set the sample size in advance, and investigators knew the group allocation. TCR Vbeta CDR3 sequencing of approximately 140 peripheral blood samples (roughly 43 ophthalmopathy, roughly 72 hyperthyroidism and approximately 17 progressor patients) is reported in the paper.

The source is a man between 18 and 29 years old with Graves disease. Donor details come from another sample of the same person, matched by shared clones. Sample: peripheral blood mononuclear cells (PBMCs), taken at new diagnosis, from a patient treated with antithyroid drugs.

The CDR3 has the sequence CAWSVSRAGELFF. The DNA sequence is as follows: TGTGCCTGGAGTGTATCCCGAGCCGGGGAGCTGTTTTTT. Recombination joined TRBV30 with TRBJ2-2; no D segment can be confidently identified. The CDR1 and CDR2 encoded by the germline V gene (reference sequence) are GTSNPN and SVGIG. From its cysteine to its phenylalanine, the CDR3 spans 13 amino acids. Only CDR3 DNA remains: 39 bases, in frame from the first base. The junction carries 8 bases between V and J, which are trimmed by 0 bases and 6 bases respectively.